Reported below is one TCR beta chain. The antigen remains unidentified. CDR3 length equals 13 residues. Trimming removed 5 bases from V and 5 bases from J; junction bases left unmatched: 4. Per germline, CDR1 SGHNT and CDR2 YENEEA. Libraries were prepared by immunoSEQ multiplex PCR; TCRdb keeps only in-frame clonotypes and omits some of them. The sample has about 73,000 clones; around nine tenths are singletons. The data belong to a study of OX40 agonist ivuxolimab in advanced cancers. Study overall: Aged roughly 23 to 90 with a mean of 60 years, they were around 85% male. The study reported partial responses in three patients: one hepatocellular carcinoma, two cutaneous melanoma. Overall study results and limits: CD4+ and CD8+ blood T cells expanded clonally by week 6 at 0.1 to 3.0 mg/kg.

The sequence was collected from an adult with an advanced solid tumor such as melanoma, head and neck, liver or kidney cancer. The V gene is TRBV11-3, the J gene TRBJ2-3; 7 nucleotides line up with TRBD2. This sample comprised CD4+ or CD8+ T cells sorted from blood, obtained in a trial of the OX40 agonist ivuxolimab. CDR3 nucleotides: TGTGCCAGCAGCCCCTCGGGGGGAGATACGCAGTATTTT. Protein sequence: CASSPSGGDTQYF. The variable domain in full, completed from reference TRBV11-3 and TRBJ2-3, reads EAGVVQSPRYKIIEKKQPVAFWCNPISGHNTLYWYLQNLGQGPELLIRYENEEAVDDSQLPKDRFSAERLKGVDSTLKIQPAELGDSAVYLCASSPSGGDTQYFGPGTRLTVL.